Given below is one T cell receptor beta chain in context. Its matching antigen is unknown. A single record per CDR3 protein comes from TCRdb applying MiXCR to the RT-PCR reads. The sample carries about 19,000 distinct CDR3 sequences, about 65% recorded once. This record belongs to a study of yellow fever vaccine responses in identical twins. Whole-study findings and limits: Each twin's T cell response to the vaccine was reported to look partly convergent and partly personalized.

Sequencing was performed on T cells from blood (PBMCs), unsorted or a sorted subset (not recorded which), taken before or after yellow fever vaccination (not recorded which). The sequence was obtained from a woman younger than 35 who received the yellow fever vaccine.

The CDR3 nucleotides read TGTGCCAGCTCACCACGACAGGGGGAGTATCTTAGGTATCAGCCCCAGCATTTT. Its translation: CASSPRQGEYLRYQPQHF. V gene TRBV18 combines with J gene TRBJ1-5, with TRBD1 matching over 9 bases. J gave up 5 bases and V 1 base, and 12 bases lay outside the gene matches. The CDR3 is made up of 18 amino acids. The germline gives CDR1 KGHSH, CDR2 LQKENI.